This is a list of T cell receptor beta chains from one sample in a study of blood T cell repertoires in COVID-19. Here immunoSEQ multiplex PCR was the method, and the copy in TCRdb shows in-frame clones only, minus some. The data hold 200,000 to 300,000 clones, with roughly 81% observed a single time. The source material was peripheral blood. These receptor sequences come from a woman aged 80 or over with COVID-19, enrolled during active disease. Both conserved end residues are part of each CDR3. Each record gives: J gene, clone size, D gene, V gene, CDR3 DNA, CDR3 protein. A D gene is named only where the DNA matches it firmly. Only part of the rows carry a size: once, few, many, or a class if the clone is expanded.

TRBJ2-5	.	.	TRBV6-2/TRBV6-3	TGTGCCAGCAGTTTTTCAGGGGGGTTTGAGACCCAGTACTTC	CASSFSGGFETQYF
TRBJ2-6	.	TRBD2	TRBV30	TGTGCCTGGATTCGGGGGGGGCCTGGGGCCAACGTCCTGACTTTC	CAWIRGGPGANVLTF
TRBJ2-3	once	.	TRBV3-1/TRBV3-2	TGTGCCAGCAGCCGCCAAGAACTCAGCACAGATACGCAGTATTTT	CASSRQELSTDTQYF
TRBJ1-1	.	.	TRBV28	TGTGCCAGCGGCCAAGGAATAAGGAGCACTGAAGCTTTCTTT	CASGQGIRSTEAFF
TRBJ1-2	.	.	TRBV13	TGTGCCAGCAGCTTCCGGACACCAAACTATGGCTACACCTTC	CASSFRTPNYGYTF
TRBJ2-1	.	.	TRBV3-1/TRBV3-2	TGTGCCAGCAGCCATTCCGGGGGGCTCCACAATGAGCAGTTCTTC	CASSHSGGLHNEQFF
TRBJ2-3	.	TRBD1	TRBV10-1	TGCGCCAGCAGGGGGACAGGGGGCATAATGGATACGCAGTATTTT	CASRGTGGIMDTQYF
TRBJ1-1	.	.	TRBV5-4	TGTGCCAGCAGCCAACAGATGAACACTGAAGCTTTCTTT	CASSQQMNTEAFF
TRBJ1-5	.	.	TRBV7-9	TGTGCCAGCAGCGTAACAGGGTCGGATCAGCCCCAGCATTTT	CASSVTGSDQPQHF
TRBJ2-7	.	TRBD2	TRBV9	TGTGCCAGCAGCTTACAAAGCGGGGGGACCTACGAGCAGTACTTC	CASSLQSGGTYEQYF
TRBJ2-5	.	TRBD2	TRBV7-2	TGTGCCAGCAGCTTAGTTGCGGGAGTGAAAGGGGAGACCCAGTACTTC	CASSLVAGVKGETQYF
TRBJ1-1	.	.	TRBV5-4	TGTGCCAGCAGCTTTCGGCAGGGAATCCTTCTTTGGGCTTTCTTT	CASSFRQGILLWAFF
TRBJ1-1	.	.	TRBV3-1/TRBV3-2	TGTGCCAGCAGGGCGGGACTGCCCGTAGCTGAAGCTTTCTTT	CASRAGLPVAEAFF
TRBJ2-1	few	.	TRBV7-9	TGTGCCAGCAGAGGAGGGGGCGCCGATTACAATGAGCAGTTCTTC	CASRGGGADYNEQFF
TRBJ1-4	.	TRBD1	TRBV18	TGTGCCAGCTCACAGACAGGGGGCGATGAAAAACTGTTTTTT	CASSQTGGDEKLFF
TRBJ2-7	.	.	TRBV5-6	TGTGCCAGCAGGCGGGACAGTTACGAGCAGTACTTC	CASRRDSYEQYF
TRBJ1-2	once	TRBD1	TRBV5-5	TGTGCCAGCAGCCTACCGGGACAGGGACGTGGCTACACCTTC	CASSLPGQGRGYTF
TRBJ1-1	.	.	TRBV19	TGTGCCAGTAGTATAGACGGGACACCAAACACTGAAGCTTTCTTT	CASSIDGTPNTEAFF